The rows below give T cell receptor beta chains drawn from one sample of a study of control samples from healthy donors and cancer patients. Assay used: immunoSEQ multiplex PCR; TCRdb lists only in-frame clones, some missing. The sample lists about 28,000 clones, about nine tenths seen once, with approximately 12% in the top ten. What was sequenced was PBMCs. Every receptor here comes from a man between 45 and 60 years old with lung cancer. The CDR3 runs from the conserved cysteine through the conserved F or W. D genes are given only for firm matches. Size is omitted from some rows. Given values are once, few, many or a class for expanded clones.

clone size,J gene,D gene,V gene,CDR3 protein,CDR3 DNA
-,TRBJ2-2,TRBD1,TRBV18,CASSTDRAELFF,TGTGCCAGCTCTACGGACAGGGCGGAGCTGTTTTTT
-,TRBJ1-4,-,TRBV4-1,CASSQDPYRLLGEKLFF,TGCGCCAGCAGCCAAGATCCGTACAGGTTGTTAGGTGAAAAACTGTTTTTT
-,TRBJ2-3,TRBD2,TRBV11-2,CASSSQTSGFSSTDTQYF,TGTGCCAGCAGCTCTCAGACTAGCGGGTTCTCTAGCACAGATACGCAGTATTTT
-,TRBJ2-1,TRBD1,TRBV29-1,CSADARTGTNNEQFF,TGCAGCGCTGACGCCCGGACAGGGACAAACAATGAGCAGTTCTTC
-,TRBJ1-5,-,TRBV24-1,CATSASGGYNQPQHF,TGTGCCACCAGTGCCTCGGGGGGCTACAATCAGCCCCAGCATTTT
-,TRBJ2-1,TRBD1,TRBV3-1/TRBV3-2,CASSQGTGSYNEQFF,TGTGCCAGCAGCCAAGGGACAGGGTCCTACAATGAGCAGTTCTTC
-,TRBJ1-2,-,TRBV3-1/TRBV3-2,CASSPRPPNYGYTF,TGTGCCAGCAGCCCCCGGCCCCCTAACTATGGCTACACCTTC
-,TRBJ2-7,-,TRBV11-2,CASSANWGGEQYF,TGTGCCAGCAGCGCCAACTGGGGCGGGGAGCAGTACTTC
-,TRBJ2-7,-,TRBV20-1,CSASLSSYEQYF,TGCAGTGCTAGTCTTAGCTCCTACGAGCAGTACTTC
-,TRBJ2-7,-,TRBV6-2/TRBV6-3,CASSLVGDEQYF,TGTGCCAGCAGTCTAGTGGGGGACGAGCAGTACTTC
-,TRBJ1-4,TRBD1,TRBV7-9,CASSWTGQHEKLFF,TGTGCCAGCAGCTGGACAGGGCAACACGAAAAACTGTTTTTT
-,TRBJ2-7,-,TRBV21-1,CASSKPRDEQYF,TGTGCCAGCAGCAAGCCCAGGGACGAGCAGTACTTC
-,TRBJ2-7,-,TRBV19,CASSGQGYEQYF,TGTGCCAGTAGTGGCCAGGGGTACGAGCAGTACTTC
-,TRBJ2-3,-,TRBV30,CAWSVAWTDTQYF,TGTGCCTGGAGTGTAGCCTGGACAGATACGCAGTATTTT
-,TRBJ2-5,-,TRBV6-5,CASRAGTGVETQYF,TGTGCCAGCAGAGCCGGGACCGGCGTGGAGACCCAGTACTTC
-,TRBJ1-4,-,TRBV5-5,CASSRDSNEKLFF,TGTGCCAGCAGCCGAGACAGTAATGAAAAACTGTTTTTT
-,TRBJ1-1,-,TRBV30,CAWRNTEAFF,TGTGCCTGGAGGAACACTGAAGCTTTCTTT
few,TRBJ1-1,-,TRBV2,CASSPEAGTNTEAFF,TGTGCCAGCAGCCCTGAGGCAGGGACGAACACTGAAGCTTTCTTT
once,TRBJ2-7,-,TRBV27,CASSLIPGSSYEQYF,TGTGCCAGCAGTTTAATTCCCGGGAGCTCCTACGAGCAGTACTTC
-,TRBJ2-5,-,TRBV11-2,CASSLSGRFQETQYF,TGTGCCAGCAGCCTTTCAGGGCGGTTCCAGGAGACCCAGTACTTC
-,TRBJ1-1,TRBD1,TRBV3-1/TRBV3-2,CASSPQTGGVSMNTEAFF,TGTGCCAGCAGCCCCCAGACAGGGGGCGTATCCATGAACACTGAAGCTTTCTTT
-,TRBJ2-2,-,TRBV9,CASSATFSGELFF,TGTGCCAGCAGCGCGACTTTTTCCGGGGAGCTGTTTTTT
-,TRBJ2-3,TRBD2,TRBV3-1/TRBV3-2,CASSQDRGTSGGASDTQYF,TGTGCCAGCAGCCAAGATAGGGGTACTAGCGGGGGGGCCTCGGATACGCAGTATTTT
-,TRBJ1-2,-,TRBV18,CASSSTASYGYTF,TGTGCCAGCTCTTCGACAGCTTCCTATGGCTACACCTTC
-,TRBJ2-7,TRBD1,TRBV27,CASSLYGTGVRNEQYF,TGTGCCAGCAGTTTATATGGGACAGGGGTACGGAACGAGCAGTACTTC
-,TRBJ1-2,TRBD1,TRBV4-1,CASSQGGRGYGYTF,TGCGCCAGCAGCCAAGGGGGCAGGGGGTATGGCTACACCTTC
-,TRBJ2-4,-,TRBV14,CASSQQGEGKNIQYF,TGTGCCAGCAGCCAGCAGGGTGAGGGCAAAAACATTCAGTACTTC
-,TRBJ1-1,-,TRBV2,CASTSDSLGRTEAFF,TGTGCCAGTACCAGTGATTCCCTCGGGAGGACTGAAGCTTTCTTT
-,TRBJ1-1,TRBD1,TRBV7-9,CASSLSAGGVNTEAFF,TGTGCCAGCAGCTTATCGGCAGGGGGTGTGAACACTGAAGCTTTCTTT
once,TRBJ1-5,-,TRBV6-5,CASRRQSNQPQHF,TGTGCCAGCAGGCGACAGAGCAATCAGCCCCAGCATTTT
-,TRBJ1-2,-,TRBV7-2,CASSFAGSPNYGYTF,TGTGCCAGCAGCTTCGCAGGATCACCTAACTATGGCTACACCTTC
-,TRBJ1-2,-,TRBV28,CASSLTPNYGYTF,TGTGCCAGCAGTTTAACACCTAACTATGGCTACACCTTC
-,TRBJ1-3,-,TRBV7-8,CASSSNRDGNTIYF,TGTGCCAGCAGCTCGAACAGGGATGGAAACACCATATATTTT
few,TRBJ2-7,-,TRBV27,CASSFLGALNEQYF,TGTGCCAGCAGTTTTTTGGGGGCGCTTAACGAGCAGTACTTC
-,TRBJ2-7,-,TRBV5-1,CASSLIPSSYEQYF,TGCGCCAGCAGCTTAATTCCCAGCTCCTACGAGCAGTACTTC
once,TRBJ2-7,-,TRBV7-3,CASSPSGQYEQYF,TGTGCCAGCAGCCCCAGTGGGCAATACGAGCAGTACTTC
few,TRBJ1-5,-,TRBV19,CASTPRRNSNQPQHF,TGTGCCAGTACCCCCAGACGGAATAGCAATCAGCCCCAGCATTTT
-,TRBJ2-7,-,TRBV18,CASSLGTDYEQYF,TGTGCCAGCTCCCTTGGGACGGACTACGAGCAGTACTTC
few,TRBJ1-1,-,TRBV13,CASSRRQAPMNTEAFF,TGTGCCAGCAGCCGTAGACAGGCTCCGATGAACACTGAAGCTTTCTTT
-,TRBJ2-1,TRBD1,TRBV24-1,CATSVAARTGSPNEQFF,TGTGCCACCAGTGTCGCTGCGAGGACAGGTAGCCCCAATGAGCAGTTCTTC
-,TRBJ1-1,TRBD1,TRBV6-1,CASSEYGQGRVSTEAFF,TGTGCCAGCAGTGAATATGGACAGGGGAGGGTGAGCACTGAAGCTTTCTTT
once,TRBJ2-5,TRBD1,TRBV20-1,CSASEIGTGNQETQYF,TGCAGTGCTAGTGAAATAGGGACAGGGAACCAAGAGACCCAGTACTTC
-,TRBJ2-7,TRBD1,TRBV15,CATSSGTGGWYEQYF,TGTGCCACCAGCAGCGGGACAGGGGGTTGGTACGAGCAGTACTTC
-,TRBJ1-4,TRBD1,TRBV6-5,CASSSTGGAGEKLFF,TGTGCCAGCAGCTCAACAGGGGGCGCGGGAGAAAAACTGTTTTTT
-,TRBJ1-6,-,TRBV5-4,CASSTGGPAGQGVVSPLHF,TGTGCCAGCAGCACTGGAGGCCCAGCCGGCCAGGGCGTAGTTTCACCCCTCCACTTT
once,TRBJ1-2,-,TRBV5-8,CASSLEGLAYGYTF,TGTGCCAGCAGCTTGGAGGGCCTGGCGTATGGCTACACCTTC
-,TRBJ2-7,-,TRBV5-6,CASSLVGAETEYYEQYF,TGTGCCAGCAGCTTAGTAGGTGCTGAGACGGAGTACTACGAGCAGTACTTC
once,TRBJ1-1,TRBD1,TRBV5-1,CASSDTGGTTEAFF,TGCGCCAGCAGCGATACAGGGGGGACCACTGAAGCTTTCTTT
few,TRBJ1-1,-,TRBV2,CASSVWYNDLLEQNTEAFF,TGTGCCAGCAGTGTCTGGTACAATGACCTTCTCGAGCAGAACACTGAAGCTTTCTTT
-,TRBJ1-2,-,TRBV7-2,CASSLSWGYGYTF,TGTGCCAGCAGCTTATCATGGGGGTATGGCTACACCTTC